This T cell receptor beta chain was obtained from a study of blood T cell repertoires in COVID-19 (dated by TCRdb to 2018 to 2021). The study in broad terms: Collaborator samples came from the United States, Italy and Spain and covered acute and convalescent phases of COVID-19. The material from the prospective study consisted of cDNA or gDNA derived from T cells, B-cell-depleted T cells, or PBMCs. The dataset comprised deeply sampled blood TCRbeta repertoires from subjects exposed to, actively infected with, or recovered from COVID-19. A freely available public database, intended as a resource for researchers studying the immune response to SARS-CoV-2, is where the repertoires were released. Samples came from the ongoing ImmuneRACE study (first 160 participants) plus 1,254 subjects from 6 global collaborators. A de-identified subject ID, COVID-19 status, age in years and sex were almost always included in the sample metadata. Where HLA class I and class II types were available, the types were taken from metadata supplied by the sample provider, not from assay-based typing. Results the study describes overall, beyond this receptor: The quantity of clinical and demographic metadata differed by source and by participant and was supplied without curation.

Collaborating institutions collected whole blood in K2EDTA tubes following their own protocols. Collaborator samples were shipped for TCRbeta analysis as frozen whole blood, isolated PBMCs, or DNA extracted from either sample type. From the cysteine through the phenylalanine, the CDR3 covers 18 amino acids. The read is trimmed to its CDR3 DNA, 54 bases read in frame from base 1. The germline V gene provides CDR1 SGHRS and CDR2 YFSETQ. Trimming takes 4 bases off V and 5 bases off J; junction bases not matched to a gene: 19. A note on this clone: Its antigen remains undetermined. Per-nucleotide qualities are absent, and no much larger clonotype sits a single base away.

TCRbeta CDR3 regions were amplified from genomic DNA using the immunoSEQ Assay, a bias-controlled multiplex PCR. In the authors' own workflow: The number of nucleated cells in each sample was estimated from the amplification of reference gene primers within the assay. To quantify the absolute abundance of each unique TCRbeta CDR3 rearrangement, sequence reads were collapsed and filtered. Productive Simpson clonality was computed per sample as the square root of Simpson's diversity index over productive rearrangements. Imported from immuneACCESS, the table was reduced by TCRdb to in-frame sequences with V and J called. These copies leave out some clones; in studies compared against another copy, an unresolved V gene accounts for under half, and the cause of the remainder is not known. That table furnishes V, J and clone size, whereas the DNA furnished D and trimming. The sample has about 76,000 clones on record, 75% to 90% of them singletons. Approximately 5% of the sample is in the top ten clones.

The chain links TRBV5-1 with TRBJ2-7; TRBD2 lines up with 9 middle nucleotides. Sequences were obtained from peripheral blood. The sequence came from a man aged 45-65 years with active COVID-19. Read as DNA, the sequence is TGCGCCAGCAGCCCCCCCACTCTAGCGGGGAATTTGCCCCACGAGCAGTACTTC. It encodes CASSPPTLAGNLPHEQYF.